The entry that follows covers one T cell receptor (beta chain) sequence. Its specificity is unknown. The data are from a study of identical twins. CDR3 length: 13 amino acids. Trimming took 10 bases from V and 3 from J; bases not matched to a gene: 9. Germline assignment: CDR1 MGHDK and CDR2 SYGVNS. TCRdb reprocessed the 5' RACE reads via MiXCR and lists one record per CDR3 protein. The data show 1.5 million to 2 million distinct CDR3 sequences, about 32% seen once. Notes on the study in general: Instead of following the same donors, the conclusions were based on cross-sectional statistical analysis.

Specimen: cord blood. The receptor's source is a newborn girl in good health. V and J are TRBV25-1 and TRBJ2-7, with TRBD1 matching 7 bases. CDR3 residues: CAIHGQVLYEQYF. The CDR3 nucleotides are TGTGCCATTCACGGACAGGTTCTCTACGAGCAGTACTTC.